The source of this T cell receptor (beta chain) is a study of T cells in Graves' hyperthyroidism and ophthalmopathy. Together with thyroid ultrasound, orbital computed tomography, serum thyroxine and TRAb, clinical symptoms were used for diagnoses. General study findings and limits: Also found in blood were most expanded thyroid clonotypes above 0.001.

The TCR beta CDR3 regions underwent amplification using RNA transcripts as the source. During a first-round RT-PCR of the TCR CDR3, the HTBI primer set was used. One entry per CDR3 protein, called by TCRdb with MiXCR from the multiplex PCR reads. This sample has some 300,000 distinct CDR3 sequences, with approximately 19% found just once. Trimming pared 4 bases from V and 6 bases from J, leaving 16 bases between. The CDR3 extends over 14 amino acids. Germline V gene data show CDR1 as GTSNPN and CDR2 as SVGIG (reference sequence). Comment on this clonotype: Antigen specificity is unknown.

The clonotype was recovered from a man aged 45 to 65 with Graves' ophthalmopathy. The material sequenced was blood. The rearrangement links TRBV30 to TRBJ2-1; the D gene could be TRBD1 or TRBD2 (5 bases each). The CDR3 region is CAWTRDLRANEQFF. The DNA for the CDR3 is TGTGCCTGGACCCGGGACCTGAGGGCCAATGAGCAGTTCTTC.